These 14 T cell receptor beta chains were sequenced from one sample in a study of vaccination effects on CD4 cells after COVID-19. No antigen has been identified for these receptors. Using immunoSEQ multiplex PCR, the repertoire was profiled, and TCRdb retains in-frame clones only, with some absent. The sample holds about 37,000 clones, about 70% seen once. A roughly 10-day culture period preceded the isolation of CD4+ T cells. The material was CD4+ T cells from PBMCs cultured without peptide, obtained before COVID-19 vaccination. The receptors derive from a human donor who received a COVID-19 vaccine.

The chain couples TRBV7-2 to TRBJ2-7, with 8 positions matching TRBD2. CDR1 is SGHTA and CDR2 is FQGNSA in the germline V gene. This CDR3 contains 14 residues. Trimming took 4 bases from V and 1 from J; bases not matched to a gene: 3. CDR3: CASSSGTRSYEQYF. CDR3 sequence (DNA): TGTGCCAGCAGCTCCGGGACTAGATCCTACGAGCAGTACTTC. Full variable domain (remainder filled in from reference TRBV7-2 and TRBJ2-7): GAGVSQSPSNKVTEKGKDVELRCDPISGHTALYWYRQSLGQGLEFLIYFQGNSAPDKSGLPSDRFSAERTGGSVSTLTIQRTQQEDSAVYLCASSSGTRSYEQYFGPGTRLTVT.

This clone was counted a few times. The gene calls are TRBV4-2 and TRBJ1-5; D might be TRBD1 (5 bases). This CDR3 is built from 15 residues. CDR1 is LGHNA, CDR2 YNFKEQ, per germline. V lost 2 bases, J lost 4 bases, and 12 bases lay in between. CDR3 residues: CASSQTAQGNQPQHF. The DNA of the CDR3 is TGTGCCAGCAGCCAAACCGCGCAGGGTAATCAGCCCCAGCATTTT.

There are a few counts of this clone. The chain has TRBV19 and TRBJ2-1, with TRBD2 identical over 7 bases. Germline V CDR1 and CDR2: LNHDA, SQIVND (reference sequence). The V segment lost 4 bases and the J segment 6 bases; nucleotides outside the gene matches: 3. The CDR3 consists of 13 residues. The CDR3: CASSRRGFNEQFF. CDR3 DNA: TGTGCCAGTAGTAGGCGGGGGTTCAATGAGCAGTTCTTC.

The V call is TRBV7-2, the J call TRBJ2-3; D is perhaps TRBD2 (6 bases). This CDR3 contains 13 residues. Trimming cost V 5 bases and J 3 bases, with 9 bases left between them. The germline gives CDR1 SGHTA, CDR2 FQGNSA. This CDR3 is CASSRGWTDTQYF. The CDR3 bases are TGTGCCAGCAGCCGGGGGTGGACAGATACGCAGTATTTT. Drawing the rest from reference TRBV7-2 and TRBJ2-3, the complete variable domain is GAGVSQSPSNKVTEKGKDVELRCDPISGHTALYWYRQSLGQGLEFLIYFQGNSAPDKSGLPSDRFSAERTGGSVSTLTIQRTQQEDSAVYLCASSRGWTDTQYFGPGTRLTVL.

V gene TRBV18 combines with J gene TRBJ1-2; TRBD1 agrees at 8 bases. This CDR3 is 15 amino acids long. Germline V CDR1 and CDR2: KGHSH, LQKENI. With 4 bases clipped from V and 2 bases from J, the junction kept 6 bases outside the gene matches. The CDR3 DNA follows: TGTGCCAGCTCACGACAGACAGGGGCGAACTATGGCTACACCTTC. Its protein product is CASSRQTGANYGYTF.

This chain connects TRBV2 to TRBJ1-5, with 8 nucleotides matching TRBD1. With 6 bases clipped from V and 6 bases from J, the junction kept 4 bases outside the gene matches. The CDR3 has 13 amino acids. Germline V gene sequence: CDR1 SNHLY, CDR2 FYNNEI. Here the CDR3 DNA reads TGTGCCAGCAGGCAGGGGGCGTTTCAGCCCCAGCATTTT. Protein product: CASRQGAFQPQHF.

This clone was seen more than once but under ten times. The J gene is TRBJ2-3, the V gene TRBV7-2, with 10 bases that match TRBD2. The CDR3 contains 15 residues. V lost 5 bases to trimming and J lost 4 bases; unmatched junction nucleotides: 6. CDR1 and CDR2 from the germline V gene are SGHTA and FQGNSA. The CDR3 DNA is TGTGCCAGCAGCAGTCTAGCGGGAGTATCAGATACGCAGTATTTT. Translated: CASSSLAGVSDTQYF.

This clone has a single count. This chain joins TRBV7-2 and TRBJ2-7, with 10 nucleotides matching TRBD2. Unmatched junction bases numbered 4, after V lost 3 bases and J lost 5 bases. The CDR3 length is 14 residues. CDR1 is SGHTA, CDR2 FQGNSA, per germline. CDR3 in amino acids: CASSFTSGINEQYF. CDR3 in DNA: TGTGCCAGCAGCTTTACTAGCGGGATAAACGAGCAGTACTTC.

The rearrangement joins TRBV6-5 to TRBJ1-2; TRBD1 matches 7 bases. Germline V gene lookup returns CDR1 MNHEY and CDR2 SVGAGI. The CDR3 contains 13 residues. Trimming took 5 bases from V and 4 from J; bases not matched to a gene: 4. CDR3 bases: TGTGCCAGCAGTCCGGACAGGTTCTATGGCTACACCTTC. Residues: CASSPDRFYGYTF.

J is TRBJ1-1 and V is TRBV3-1 (or the pseudogene TRBV3-2), with no clear D. Germline CDR1 LGHDT, CDR2 YNNKEL (reference sequence). V was shortened by 4 bases and J by 0 bases, with 3 bases between the two germline ends. The CDR3 sequence is 12 residues long. CDR3 amino acids: CASSLLNTEAFF. In DNA form, the CDR3 reads TGTGCCAGCAGCCTATTGAACACTGAAGCTTTCTTT.

V usage is TRBV12-3 or TRBV12-4 and J usage is TRBJ1-2, with D unclear. Trimming shortened V by 3 bases and J by 6 bases, and 11 bases separated the two germline ends. CDR3 size: 13 residues. Here the CDR3 reads CASSLLRVHGYTF. CDR3 DNA sequence: TGTGCCAGCAGTTTGTTAAGGGTTCATGGCTACACCTTC.

This clone has only a few counts. The junction departs from germline at one end; a sequencing error may be responsible. This chain links TRBV7-7 with TRBJ2-2; D is ambiguous. The CDR3 sequence is 13 residues long. The V gene's germline CDR1 is SSHAT and CDR2 FNYEAQ (reference sequence). This CDR3 reads CASSLDGVGELFF. The CDR3 DNA reads TGTGCTAGCAGCTTAGATGGGGTCGGGGAGCTGTTTTTT. The variable domain in full, completed from reference TRBV7-7 and TRBJ2-2, reads GAGVSQSPRYKVTKRGQDVTLRCDPISSHATLYWYQQALGQGPEFLTYFNYEAQPDKSGLPSDRFSAERPEGSISTLTIQRTEQRDSAMYRCASSLDGVGELFFGEGSRLTVL.

The V and J genes are TRBV19 and TRBJ2-3; no reliable D call. CDR1 is LNHDA, CDR2 SQIVND, per germline (reference sequence). The CDR3 covers 11 residues. V lost 3 bases to trimming and J lost 5 bases, with 3 bases between them. The CDR3 reads CASSMVDTQYF. CDR3 bases: TGTGCCAGTAGTATGGTAGATACGCAGTATTTT.

This clone has just one count. This sequence joins TRBV7-8 and TRBJ2-7, with D perhaps given as TRBD1 or TRBD2 (5 bases each). The V gene's germline CDR1 is SGHVS and CDR2 FQNEAQ. This CDR3 comprises 18 residues. V was shortened by 5 bases and J by 2 bases, with 25 bases between the two germline ends. CDR3 in amino acids: CASSPLPVMGTYTYEQYF. CDR3 nucleotide sequence: TGTGCCAGCAGCCCCCTACCGGTCATGGGGACCTATACCTACGAGCAGTACTTC.